The table lists the clone carrying this T cell receptor beta chain with a few counts. Its specificity is not known. The data derive from a study of T cells in Graves' hyperthyroidism and ophthalmopathy. Newly diagnosed hyperthyroidism, duration under 2 months, in patients aged 18 to 65. Germline loops: CDR1 DFQATT, CDR2 SNEGSKA (reference sequence). V lost 5 bases and J 4 bases, leaving 11 bases between the germline ends. The CDR3 has 12 amino acids. The investigators amplified TCR beta CDR3 regions from RNA transcripts. HTBI primers were the set used in a first-round RT-PCR of the TCR CDR3. Each CDR3 protein gets one entry after TCRdb re-called the multiplex PCR reads with MiXCR. The data show hundreds of thousands of distinct CDR3 sequences, around 20% seen once. Study-level findings and limits: Separation of ophthalmopathy from stable hyperthyroidism was achieved by a 13 V-J model. The majority of expanded thyroid clonotypes above 0.001 also appeared in blood.

The V gene is TRBV20-1, the J gene TRBJ1-2; tentative D call: TRBD1 (5 bases). This receptor was identified in a woman aged 45-59 years with Graves' hyperthyroidism that later progressed to Graves' ophthalmopathy. The sample taken for sequencing was blood. CDR3 bases: TGCAGTGCTCAGCCAGGGTCCTATGGCTACACCTTC. Translation: CSAQPGSYGYTF.